This TCR beta chain stems from a study of shared clonotypes between healthy human individuals (dated by TCRdb to between 2020 and 2021). In terms of the full investigation: The cohort comprised two women and a few men aged 18 to 49 years. To estimate repertoire size and how much clonotypes are shared between individuals, the study performed deep sequencing of blood TCR repertoires from 4 to 6 healthy adults. To increase sequencing depth and limit assay-specific biases, TCR repertoire library preparation and sequencing were carried out by different laboratories using diverse techniques. Per donor, leukapheresis produced somewhere between about 0.94 and 9.5 billion PBMCs. For each donor, CD4 naive and CD4 memory were each given three plates, CD8 naive was given two plates, and CD8 memory was given one plate. On the study overall, not on this receptor specifically: Clonotypes shared by all four sorted-subset donors showed higher generation probabilities than non-shared clonotypes. The genetic and exposure-history diversity represented was limited by the small number of donors. Even with the large sequencing depth, rarefaction of the sorted-subset datasets indicated that sequencing was incomplete. Across a few donors, around 5% of naive CD4, roughly 3.3% of naive CD8, roughly 2.2% of memory CD4, and about 0.44% of memory CD8 clonotypes were shared. Sampling was limited to blood, and TCR repertoires in tissue likely differ from TCR repertoires in blood. Estimated clonotype richness was generally larger for naive than for memory subsets. Pairwise subsampling indicated that sequencing depth was expected to affect the degree of clonotype sharing among donors.

Measured from the cysteine to the phenylalanine, the CDR3 is 13 residues long. Here the CDR3 DNA is all that survives: 39 bases in frame from base 1. The germline V gene yields SQVTM for CDR1 and ANQGSEA for CDR2. V was cut back by 3 bases and J by 7 bases, leaving a gap of 13 bases between them. Using the deep immunoSEQ assay, TCR CDR3 regions were amplified from genomic DNA by multiplex PCR. Genomic DNA extracted from each cell subset was distributed evenly over all wells of several immunoSEQ 96-well plates, and each plate served as one replicate. For sorted subsets, each replicate PCR was loaded with approximately 200 ng genomic DNA, equivalent to about 30,000 T cell genomes. Purified libraries were measured with a Qubit 3.0 fluorometer, size-checked on a Bioanalyzer 2100, and measured again with the KAPA Library Quantification kit. Each immunoSEQ 96-well plate was sequenced on its own single-read 150-cycle Illumina NextSeq 550 flow cell. In the source study's methods: The immunoSEQ output contained only junctional sequences without quality scores, so filtering could not match that applied to full-length reads. Sequences were annotated with PyIR, a Python wrapper for IgBLAST v1.9, and V/J genes and CDR3 were assigned using IMGT germline references. Reads were filtered out if the reads had weak V/J assignments (E-value above 1e-6), no CDR3, stop codons, out-of-frame junctions, or ambiguous translated residues. V3J clonotypes were defined as sequences sharing the same inferred V gene, J gene, and CDR3 amino acid sequence. The percentage overlap between two repertoires was calculated by dividing the number of shared unique clonotypes by the size of the smaller repertoire. Richness of each repertoire was evaluated using RTK rarefaction, the Chao1 estimator, and Recon v2.1 estimates of unobserved clonotypes. OLGA was used to compute generation probabilities for all TCRbeta clonotypes that the gDNA method yielded from a few donors. The clones in this table, taken by TCRdb from immuneACCESS, are in-frame only. Not every clone is retained; where verified, under half of the shortfall comes from an unresolved V gene, and the cause of the rest is unknown. The DNA gave D and trimming, while V, J and clone size come from that table. The sample records 2 million to 2.5 million clones, approximately 95% of which are singletons. The top ten clones comprise 0.1% to 0.15% of the sample.

On this clone: The clone's antigen remains unknown. Base qualities are not provided; no much larger clone lies one nucleotide away.

Donors were healthy HIV-negative adults with no recently reported acute infections or vaccinations. Every donor was a Caucasian adult living in Nashville, Tennessee, USA. Magnetic negative selection was used to enrich CD4+ T cells, after which naive cells were positively selected on CD45RA and the negative fraction became the memory subset. Blood was collected by leukapheresis, and PBMCs were isolated by Ficoll-Histopaque density gradient centrifugation and then cryopreserved in liquid nitrogen vapor phase. Purity and quantity of every magnetically sorted T cell population were checked by analytical flow cytometry. Each sorted fraction had its genomic DNA isolated and then quantified by UV absorbance on a Nanodrop 2000c.

In this chain, TRBV29-1 is recombined with TRBJ2-1, with the D gene not clear enough to name. Sequencing input: naive CD4+ T cells sorted from blood. This specimen's cell subset or site label, per the study, means: CD45RA+ positively selected. The source is a man younger than 35 in good health. The nucleotide sequence is TGCAGCGTTGAGAGTCCGCCCCGGAATGAGCAGTTCTTC. Translated, this gives CSVESPPRNEQFF.